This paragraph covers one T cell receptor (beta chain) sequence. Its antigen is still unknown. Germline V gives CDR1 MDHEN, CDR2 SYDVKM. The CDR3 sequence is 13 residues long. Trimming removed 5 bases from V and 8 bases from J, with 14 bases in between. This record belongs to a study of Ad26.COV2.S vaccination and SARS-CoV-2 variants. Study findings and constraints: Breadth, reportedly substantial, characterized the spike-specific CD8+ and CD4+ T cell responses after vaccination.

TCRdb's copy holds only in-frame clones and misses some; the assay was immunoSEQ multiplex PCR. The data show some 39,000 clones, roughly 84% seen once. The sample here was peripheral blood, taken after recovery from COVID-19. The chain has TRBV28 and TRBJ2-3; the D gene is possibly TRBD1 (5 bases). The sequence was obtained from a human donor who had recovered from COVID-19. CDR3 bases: TGTGCCAGCAGTACAGGCGCCGTTAGTACGCAGTATTTT. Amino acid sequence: CASSTGAVSTQYF.